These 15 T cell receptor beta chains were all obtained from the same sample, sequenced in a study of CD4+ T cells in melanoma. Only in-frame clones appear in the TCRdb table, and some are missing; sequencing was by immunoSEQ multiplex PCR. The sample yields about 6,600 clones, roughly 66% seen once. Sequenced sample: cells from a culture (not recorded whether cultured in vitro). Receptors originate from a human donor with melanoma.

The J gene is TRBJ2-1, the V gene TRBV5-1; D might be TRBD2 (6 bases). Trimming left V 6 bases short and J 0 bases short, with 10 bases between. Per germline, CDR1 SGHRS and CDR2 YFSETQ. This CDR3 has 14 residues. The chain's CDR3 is CASTQTSSYNEQFF. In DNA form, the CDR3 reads TGCGCCAGCACACAGACTAGCTCCTACAATGAGCAGTTCTTC.

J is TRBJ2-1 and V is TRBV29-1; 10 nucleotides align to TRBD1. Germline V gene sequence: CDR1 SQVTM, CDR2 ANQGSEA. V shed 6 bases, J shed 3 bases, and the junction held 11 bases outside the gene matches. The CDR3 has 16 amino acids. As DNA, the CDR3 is TGCAGCGTGACCTATTTTGGGGACAGGGGCTACAATGAGCAGTTCTTC. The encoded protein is CSVTYFGDRGYNEQFF.

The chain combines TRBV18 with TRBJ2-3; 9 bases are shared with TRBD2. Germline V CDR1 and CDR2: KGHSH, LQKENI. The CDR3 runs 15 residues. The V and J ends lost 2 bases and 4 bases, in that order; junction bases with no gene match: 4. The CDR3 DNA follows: TGTGCCAGCTCACCATTAGCGGGGGCTCCAGATACGCAGTATTTT. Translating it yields CASSPLAGAPDTQYF.

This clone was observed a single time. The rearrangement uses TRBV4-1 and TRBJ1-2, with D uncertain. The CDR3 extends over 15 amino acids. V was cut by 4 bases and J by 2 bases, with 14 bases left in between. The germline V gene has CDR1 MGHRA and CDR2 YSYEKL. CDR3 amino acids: CASSPTLEANYGYTF. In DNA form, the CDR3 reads TGCGCCAGCAGCCCCACCTTAGAGGCAAACTATGGCTACACCTTC.

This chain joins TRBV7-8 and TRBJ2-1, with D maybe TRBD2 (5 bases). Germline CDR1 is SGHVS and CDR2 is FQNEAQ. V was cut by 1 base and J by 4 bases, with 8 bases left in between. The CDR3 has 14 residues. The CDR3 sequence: CASSLVPGYNEQFF. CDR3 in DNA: TGTGCCAGCAGCTTAGTGCCGGGATACAATGAGCAGTTCTTC.

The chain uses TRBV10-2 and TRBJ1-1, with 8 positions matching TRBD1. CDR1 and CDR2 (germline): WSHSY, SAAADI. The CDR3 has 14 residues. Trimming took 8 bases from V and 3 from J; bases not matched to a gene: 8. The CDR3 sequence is CASWTGSLYTEAFF. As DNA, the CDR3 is TGCGCCAGCTGGACAGGGTCCCTATACACTGAAGCTTTCTTT.

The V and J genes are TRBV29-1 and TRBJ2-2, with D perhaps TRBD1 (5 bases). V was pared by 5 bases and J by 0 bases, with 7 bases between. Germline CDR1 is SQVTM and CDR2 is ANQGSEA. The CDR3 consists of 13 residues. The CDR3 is CSVKGTNTGELFF. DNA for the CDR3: TGCAGCGTTAAGGGGACGAACACCGGGGAGCTGTTTTTT.

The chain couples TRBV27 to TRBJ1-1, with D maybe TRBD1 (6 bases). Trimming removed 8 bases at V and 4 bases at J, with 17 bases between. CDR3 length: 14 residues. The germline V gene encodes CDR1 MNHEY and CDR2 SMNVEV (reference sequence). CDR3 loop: CASGINRDSTEAFF. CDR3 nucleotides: TGTGCCAGCGGGATCAACAGGGATAGCACTGAAGCTTTCTTT.

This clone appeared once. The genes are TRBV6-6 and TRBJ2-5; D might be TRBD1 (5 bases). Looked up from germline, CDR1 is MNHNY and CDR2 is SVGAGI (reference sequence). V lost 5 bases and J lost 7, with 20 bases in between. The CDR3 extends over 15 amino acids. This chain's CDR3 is CASSEELSLRGTQYF. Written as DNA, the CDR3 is TGTGCCAGCAGTGAGGAATTGAGTCTAAGGGGGACCCAGTACTTC.

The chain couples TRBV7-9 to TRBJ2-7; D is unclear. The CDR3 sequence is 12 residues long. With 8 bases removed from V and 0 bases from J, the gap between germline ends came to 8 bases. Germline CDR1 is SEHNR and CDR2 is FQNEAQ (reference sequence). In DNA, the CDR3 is TGTGCCAGCGTCGGCCGCTCCTACGAGCAGTACTTC. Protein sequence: CASVGRSYEQYF.

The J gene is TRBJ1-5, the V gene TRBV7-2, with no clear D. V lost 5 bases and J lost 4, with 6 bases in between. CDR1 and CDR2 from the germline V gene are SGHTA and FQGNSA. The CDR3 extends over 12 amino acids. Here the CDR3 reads CASSPANQPQHF. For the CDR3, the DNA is TGTGCCAGCAGCCCGGCTAATCAGCCCCAGCATTTT. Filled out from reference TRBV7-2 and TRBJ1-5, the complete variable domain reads GAGVSQSPSNKVTEKGKDVELRCDPISGHTALYWYRQSLGQGLEFLIYFQGNSAPDKSGLPSDRFSAERTGGSVSTLTIQRTQQEDSAVYLCASSPANQPQHFGDGTRLSIL.

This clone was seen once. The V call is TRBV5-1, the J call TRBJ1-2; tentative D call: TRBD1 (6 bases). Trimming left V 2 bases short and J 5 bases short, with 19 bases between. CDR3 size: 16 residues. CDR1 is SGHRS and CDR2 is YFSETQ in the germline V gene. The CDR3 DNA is TGCGCCAGCAGCTTAACCGGACAGCGAGGAATGTATGGCTACACCTTC. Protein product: CASSLTGQRGMYGYTF.

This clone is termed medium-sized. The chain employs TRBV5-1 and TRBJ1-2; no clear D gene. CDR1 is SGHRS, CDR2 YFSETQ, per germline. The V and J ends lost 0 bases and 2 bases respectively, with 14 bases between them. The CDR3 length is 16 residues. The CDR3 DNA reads TGCGCCAGCAGCTTGGTTGACTCCCGTCGAAACTATGGCTACACCTTC. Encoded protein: CASSLVDSRRNYGYTF.

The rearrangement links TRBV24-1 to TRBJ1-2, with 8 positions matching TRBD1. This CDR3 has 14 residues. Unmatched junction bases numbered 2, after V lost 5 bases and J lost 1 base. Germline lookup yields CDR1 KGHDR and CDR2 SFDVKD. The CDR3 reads CATSGGQVNYGYTF. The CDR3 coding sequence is TGTGCCACCAGTGGGGGACAGGTTAACTATGGCTACACCTTC.

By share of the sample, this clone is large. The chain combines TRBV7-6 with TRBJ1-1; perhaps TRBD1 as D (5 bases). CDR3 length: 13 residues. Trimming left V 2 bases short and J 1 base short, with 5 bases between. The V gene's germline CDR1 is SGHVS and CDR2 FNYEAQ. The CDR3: CASSLRGNTEAFF. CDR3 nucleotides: TGTGCCAGCAGCTTAAGGGGGAACACTGAAGCTTTCTTT.